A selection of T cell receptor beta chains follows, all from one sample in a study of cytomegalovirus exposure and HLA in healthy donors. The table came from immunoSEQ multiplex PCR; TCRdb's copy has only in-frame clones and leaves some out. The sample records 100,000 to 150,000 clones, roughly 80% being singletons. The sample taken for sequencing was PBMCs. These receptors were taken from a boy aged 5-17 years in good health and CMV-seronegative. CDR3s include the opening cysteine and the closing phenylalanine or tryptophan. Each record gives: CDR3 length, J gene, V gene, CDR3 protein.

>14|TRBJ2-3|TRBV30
CAWTPTSEYGTQYF
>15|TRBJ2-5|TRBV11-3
CASSFSSGSGETQYF
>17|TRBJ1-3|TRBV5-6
CASSAGPGTFSGNTIYF
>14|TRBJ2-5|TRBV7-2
CASSPSGGSGTQYF
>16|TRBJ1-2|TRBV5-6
CASSWGRTGLNYGYTF
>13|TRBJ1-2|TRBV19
CASSIEDGYGYTF
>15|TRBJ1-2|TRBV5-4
CASSLDSIATYGYTF
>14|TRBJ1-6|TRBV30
CAWSVRTGPSPLHF
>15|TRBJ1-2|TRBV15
CATRRGQPRNYGYTF
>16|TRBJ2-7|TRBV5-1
CASSGGLAGNSYEQYF
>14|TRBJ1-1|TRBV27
CASRLTGGFTEAFF
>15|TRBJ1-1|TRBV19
CASSPPQGLSYEAFF
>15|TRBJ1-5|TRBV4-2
CASSQDRGESQPQHF
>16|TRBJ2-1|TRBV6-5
CASSYNSGTSYNEQFF
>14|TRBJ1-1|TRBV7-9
CASSLRGINTEAFF
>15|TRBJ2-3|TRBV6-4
CASSHRDSAWATQYF
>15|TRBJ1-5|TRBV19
CASRTPRGANQPQHF
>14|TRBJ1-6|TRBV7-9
CASSLGGLNSPLHF
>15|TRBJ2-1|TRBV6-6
CASSPPYHPYNEQFF
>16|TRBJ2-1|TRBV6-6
CASSYGTSSTYNEQFF
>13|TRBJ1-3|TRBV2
CARGRGSGNTIYF
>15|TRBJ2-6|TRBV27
CASSLGVTGANVLTF
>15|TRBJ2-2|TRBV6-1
CASTRGTSFTGELFF
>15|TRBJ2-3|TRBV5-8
CASSLGSGGTDTQYF
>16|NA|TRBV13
CASSGPRLAGGYEQYF
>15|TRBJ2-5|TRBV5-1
CASSFTTGVGETQYF
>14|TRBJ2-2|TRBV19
CASSGTGLPGELFF
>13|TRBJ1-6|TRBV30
CAWSQGGDSPLHF
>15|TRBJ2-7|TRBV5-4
CASSLGSSLGDEQYF
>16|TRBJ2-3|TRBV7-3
CASSLNSGSGTDTQYF
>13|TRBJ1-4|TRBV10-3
CAISGDSGEKLFF
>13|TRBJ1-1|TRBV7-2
CASSLGTGAEAFF
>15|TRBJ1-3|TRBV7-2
CASSGGGHFGNTIYF
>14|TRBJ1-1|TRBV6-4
CASSAGQTSTEAFF
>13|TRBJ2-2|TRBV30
CAWTGTGTGELFF
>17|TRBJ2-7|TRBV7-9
CASSPRGTSGTSYEQYF
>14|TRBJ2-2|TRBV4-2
CASSQPRGTGELFF
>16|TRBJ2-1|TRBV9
CASSVVPSGSYNEQFF
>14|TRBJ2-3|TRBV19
CASSPQGVSDTQYF
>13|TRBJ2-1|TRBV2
CAVRLGVSNEQFF
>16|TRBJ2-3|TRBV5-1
CASSFRLAASTDTQYF
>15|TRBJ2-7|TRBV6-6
CASSYGPGQGYEQYF
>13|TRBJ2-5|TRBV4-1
CASSPGVQETQYF
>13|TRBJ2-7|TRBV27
CASKAGVSYEQYF
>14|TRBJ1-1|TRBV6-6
CASRTGQGHTEAFF
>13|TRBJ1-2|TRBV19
CASRDRGSHGYTF